The rows below give T cell receptor beta chains drawn from one sample of a study of identical twins. One entry per CDR3 protein, called by TCRdb with MiXCR from the 5' RACE reads. The data hold roughly 540,000 distinct CDR3 sequences, with around 20% observed a single time. These data also featured in a second study, about T cells expressing NK-cell markers.

The material sequenced was CD4+ T cells sorted from blood. These receptor sequences come from a woman under 30 in good health. The conserved cysteine and the conserved F or W are not part of the CDR3 here. Each record gives: J gene, V gene, CDR3 protein.

>TRBJ2-1|TRBV20-1
SARGAGYNEQF
>TRBJ1-1|TRBV7-6
ASSPQGEAF
>TRBJ2-7|TRBV27
ASSRRTTSYEQY
>TRBJ2-7|TRBV20-1
SALTGVLMEQY
>TRBJ2-1|TRBV9
ASSATPAGGRSEQF
>TRBJ2-2|TRBV15
ATSRDWGAGGELF
>TRBJ1-2|TRBV5-1
ASRLQGLNGYT
>TRBJ2-2|TRBV27
ASNSRAGQTGELF
>TRBJ2-1|TRBV5-5
AMSPWGDEQF
>TRBJ2-2|TRBV5-1
ASSAQGTNTGELF
>TRBJ2-1|TRBV20-1
SASLRGLAVGYEQF
>TRBJ2-1|TRBV6-6
ASSYLGTNEQF
>TRBJ2-1|TRBV12-3/TRBV12-4
ASSAAKGLAGYEQF
>TRBJ2-7|TRBV6-5
ASSYALGGSGTRVYEQY
>TRBJ2-5|TRBV5-6
ASGKAGVETQY
>TRBJ2-5|TRBV20-1
SALPWETQY
>TRBJ2-7|TRBV5-1
ASSSLASSYEQY
>TRBJ2-7|TRBV9
ASSVAVGASYEQY
>TRBJ1-2|TRBV7-2
ASSSPTPGQSDKGYT
>TRBJ1-1|TRBV10-3
AISERVKNTEAF
>TRBJ1-3|TRBV7-8
ASSRTENSGNTIY
>TRBJ2-7|TRBV7-2
ASTPRAGGGDEQY
>TRBJ2-7|TRBV6-5
ASSSEGPWSSYEQY
>TRBJ2-2|TRBV20-1
SVRTRTGELF